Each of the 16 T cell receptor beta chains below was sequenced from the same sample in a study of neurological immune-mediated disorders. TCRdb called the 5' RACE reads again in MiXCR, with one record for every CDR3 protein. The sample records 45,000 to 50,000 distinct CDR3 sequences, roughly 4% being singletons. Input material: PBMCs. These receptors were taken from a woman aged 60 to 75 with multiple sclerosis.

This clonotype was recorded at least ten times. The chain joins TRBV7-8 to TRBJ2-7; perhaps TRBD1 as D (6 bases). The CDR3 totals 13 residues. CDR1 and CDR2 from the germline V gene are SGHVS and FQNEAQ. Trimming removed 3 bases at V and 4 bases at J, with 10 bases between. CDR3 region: CASSFRGWYEQYF. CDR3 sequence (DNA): TGTGCCAGCAGCTTCAGGGGCTGGTACGAGCAGTACTTC.

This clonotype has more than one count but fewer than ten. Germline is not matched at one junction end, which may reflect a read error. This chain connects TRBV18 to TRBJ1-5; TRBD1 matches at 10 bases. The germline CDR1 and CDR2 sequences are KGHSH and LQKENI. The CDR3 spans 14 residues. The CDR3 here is CASSQGTGAQPQNF. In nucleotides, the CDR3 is TGTGCCAGCTCACAAGGGACAGGGGCTCAGCCCCAGAATTTT.

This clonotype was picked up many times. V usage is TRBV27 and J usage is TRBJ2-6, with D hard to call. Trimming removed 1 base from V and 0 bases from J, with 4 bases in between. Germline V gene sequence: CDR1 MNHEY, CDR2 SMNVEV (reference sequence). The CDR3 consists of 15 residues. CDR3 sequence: CASSLWASGANVLTF. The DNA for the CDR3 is TGTGCCAGCAGTTTATGGGCCTCTGGGGCCAACGTCCTGACTTTC.

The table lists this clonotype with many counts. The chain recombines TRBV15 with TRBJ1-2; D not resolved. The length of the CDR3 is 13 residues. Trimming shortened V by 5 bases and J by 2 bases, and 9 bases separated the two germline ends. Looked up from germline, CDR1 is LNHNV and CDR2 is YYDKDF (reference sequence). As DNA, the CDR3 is TGTGCCACCAGCCCCTCGGTCAACTATGGCTACACCTTC. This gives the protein CATSPSVNYGYTF. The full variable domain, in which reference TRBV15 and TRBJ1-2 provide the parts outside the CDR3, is DAMVIQNPRYQVTQFGKPVTLSCSQTLNHNVMYWYQQKSSQAPKLLFHYYDKDFNNEADTPDNFQSRRPNTSFCFLDIRSPGLGDTAMYLCATSPSVNYGYTFGSGTRLTVV.

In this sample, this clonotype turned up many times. The CDR3 loop is CASSGSGGTTEQFF. CDR3 in DNA: TGCGCCAGCAGCGGTAGCGGGGGGACCACGGAGCAGTTCTTC. This chain links TRBV5-1 with TRBJ2-1, with 10 bases fitting TRBD2. V trimming: 4 bases; J trimming: 10 bases; junction bases outside the gene matches: 8. The CDR3 loop spans 14 amino acids. Germline CDR1 SGHRS, CDR2 YFSETQ.

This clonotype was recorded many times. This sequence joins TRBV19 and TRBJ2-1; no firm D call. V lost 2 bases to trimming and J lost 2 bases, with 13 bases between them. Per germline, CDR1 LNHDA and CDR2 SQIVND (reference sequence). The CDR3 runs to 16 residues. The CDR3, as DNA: TGTGCCAGTAGTATATCACGGCGCCAAACCTACAATGAGCAGTTCTTC. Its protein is CASSISRRQTYNEQFF.

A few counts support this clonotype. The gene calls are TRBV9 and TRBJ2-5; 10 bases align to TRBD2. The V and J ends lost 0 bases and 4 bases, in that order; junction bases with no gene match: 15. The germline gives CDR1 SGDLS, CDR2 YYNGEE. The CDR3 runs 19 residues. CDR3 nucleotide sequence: TGTGCCAGCAGCGTAGCCGGTGTTGTGGGGACTAGCGTGGGAGAGACCCAGTACTTC. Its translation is CASSVAGVVGTSVGETQYF.

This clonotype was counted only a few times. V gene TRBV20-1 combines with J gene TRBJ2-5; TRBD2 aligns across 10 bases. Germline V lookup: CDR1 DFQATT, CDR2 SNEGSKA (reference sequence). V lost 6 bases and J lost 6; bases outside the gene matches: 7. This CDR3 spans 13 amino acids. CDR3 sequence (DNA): TGCAGTGCCGAGCGGGGGGGAGGGAAGACCCAGTACTTC. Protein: CSAERGGGKTQYF.

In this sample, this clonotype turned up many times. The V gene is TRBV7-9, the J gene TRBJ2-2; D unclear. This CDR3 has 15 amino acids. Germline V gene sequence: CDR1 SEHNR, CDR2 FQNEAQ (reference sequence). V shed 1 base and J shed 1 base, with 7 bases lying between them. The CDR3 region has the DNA TGTGCCAGCAGCTTAGGCCAGGTGAACACCGGGGAGCTGTTTTTT. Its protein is CASSLGQVNTGELFF.

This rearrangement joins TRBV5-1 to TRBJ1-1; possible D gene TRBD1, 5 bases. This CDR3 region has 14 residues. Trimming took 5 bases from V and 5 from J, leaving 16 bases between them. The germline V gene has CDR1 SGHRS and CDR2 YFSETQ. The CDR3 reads CASRTGGMGTEAFF. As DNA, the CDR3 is TGCGCCAGCAGGACGGGGGGTATGGGGACTGAAGCTTTCTTT.

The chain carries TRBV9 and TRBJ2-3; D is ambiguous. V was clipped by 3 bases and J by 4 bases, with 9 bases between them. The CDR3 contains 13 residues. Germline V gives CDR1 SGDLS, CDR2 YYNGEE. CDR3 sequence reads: CASSGTYSDTQYF. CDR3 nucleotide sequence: TGTGCCAGCAGCGGCACATACTCAGATACGCAGTATTTT.

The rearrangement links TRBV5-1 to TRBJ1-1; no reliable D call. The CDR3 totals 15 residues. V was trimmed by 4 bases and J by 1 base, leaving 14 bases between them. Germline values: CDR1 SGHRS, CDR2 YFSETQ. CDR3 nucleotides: TGCGCCAGCAGCGTGGGCCCGTCGGGGAACACTGAAGCTTTCTTT. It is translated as CASSVGPSGNTEAFF. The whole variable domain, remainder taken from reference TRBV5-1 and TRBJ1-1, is KAGVTQTPRYLIKTRGQQVTLSCSPISGHRSVSWYQQTPGQGLQFLFEYFSETQRNKGNFPGRFSGRQFSNSRSEMNVSTLELGDSALYLCASSVGPSGNTEAFFGQGTRLTVV.

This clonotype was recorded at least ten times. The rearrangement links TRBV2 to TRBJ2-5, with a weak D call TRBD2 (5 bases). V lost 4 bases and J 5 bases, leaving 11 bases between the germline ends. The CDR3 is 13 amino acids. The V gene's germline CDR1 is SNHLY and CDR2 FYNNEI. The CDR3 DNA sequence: TGTGCCAGCAGTGCCGTGGTAGCGGAGACCCAGTACTTC. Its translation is CASSAVVAETQYF.

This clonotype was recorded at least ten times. CDR3 in DNA: TGCAGTGCTGTGGCCGGGACAGGGGGCTTCTACGAGCAGTACTTC. Its translation: CSAVAGTGGFYEQYF. The chain combines TRBV20-1 with TRBJ2-7; 12 nucleotides align to TRBD1. CDR1 and CDR2 from the germline V gene are DFQATT and SNEGSKA (reference sequence). CDR3 length equals 15 residues. The junction had 8 bases not matched to a gene; V was cut back by 5 bases and J by 3 bases.

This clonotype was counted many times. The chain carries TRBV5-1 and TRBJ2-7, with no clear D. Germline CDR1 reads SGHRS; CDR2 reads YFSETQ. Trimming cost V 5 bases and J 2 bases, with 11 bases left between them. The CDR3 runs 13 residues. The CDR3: CASRVVPAYEQYF. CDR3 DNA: TGCGCCAGCAGGGTGGTACCAGCCTACGAGCAGTACTTC.

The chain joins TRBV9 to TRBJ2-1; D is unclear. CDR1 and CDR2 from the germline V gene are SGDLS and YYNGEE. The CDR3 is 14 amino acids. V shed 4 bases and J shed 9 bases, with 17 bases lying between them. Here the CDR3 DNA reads TGTGCCAGCAGCACCCCTTTGGCCGGTGGTGAGCAGTTCTTC. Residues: CASSTPLAGGEQFF.